The 13 T cell receptor beta chains below all came from one sample that was sequenced in a study of blood T cell repertoires in COVID-19 (dated by TCRdb to 2018 to 2020). The protocol used for the library was the immunoSEQ multiplex PCR assay. This is the immuneACCESS table as TCRdb keeps it, with only in-frame sequences that have V and J called. A part of the clones is gone; compared with another copy, unresolved V genes explain less than half, and the rest is unexplained. In all, the sample holds fewer than 250,000 clones, and approximately 86% of those were seen once. The ten top clones hold 0.9% to 0.95% of the sample. The specimen was peripheral blood. The receptors were sampled from a man aged 55 to 70 with COVID-19, enrolled during active disease.

The chain uses TRBV5-6 and TRBJ1-2; TRBD1 is a possible D gene (6 bases). This CDR3 has 15 amino acids. The V gene's germline CDR1 is SGHDT and CDR2 YYEEEE. Trimming shortened V by 4 bases and J by 8 bases, and 21 bases separated the two germline ends. The CDR3 sequence: CASSVRGSSARGYTF. DNA for the CDR3: TGTGCCAGCAGCGTCAGGGGATCAAGTGCTAGGGGCTACACCTTC.

The rearrangement links TRBV5-5 to TRBJ1-4; 7 nucleotides match TRBD1. The CDR3 length is 14 residues. CDR1 SGHKS and CDR2 YYEKEE come from the germline V gene (reference sequence). V lost 5 bases, J lost 8 bases, and 9 bases stayed unmatched. The CDR3 sequence: CASRNSRGDEKLFF. The CDR3 DNA follows: TGTGCCAGCAGAAACTCCAGGGGGGACGAAAAACTGTTTTTT.

The chain joins TRBV6-5 to TRBJ1-3, with D possibly being TRBD1 (5 bases). V lost 7 bases and J 3 bases, leaving 16 bases between the germline ends. Germline V CDR1 and CDR2: MNHEY, SVGAGI. The CDR3 runs to 15 residues. The CDR3 sequence: CASNERGIFGNTIYF. DNA for the CDR3: TGTGCCAGCAACGAACGGGGGATCTTTGGAAACACCATATATTTT.

The CDR3 sequence: CASSRTNDNSPLHF. In DNA form, the CDR3 reads TGTGCCAGCAGCCGGACAAATGATAATTCACCCCTCCACTTT. The genes are TRBV6-5 and TRBJ1-6; weak D call: TRBD1 (5 bases). The CDR3 is 14 amino acids. The germline CDR1 and CDR2 sequences are MNHEY and SVGAGI. The V end was cut by 6 bases, the J end by 5 bases, with 11 bases between.

This clone occurred once. The rearrangement uses TRBV5-1 and TRBJ1-6, with TRBD1 identical over 8 bases. The CDR3 covers 16 residues. V shed 0 bases and J 8 bases; nucleotides not matched to a gene: 7. Looked up from germline, CDR1 is SGHRS and CDR2 is YFSETQ. The CDR3 coding sequence is TGCGCCAGCAGCTTGGGCCCGACAGGGGAGGATTCACCCCTCCACTTT. Translation gives CASSLGPTGEDSPLHF. The full variable domain, rest sourced from reference TRBV5-1 and TRBJ1-6, is KAGVTQTPRYLIKTRGQQVTLSCSPISGHRSVSWYQQTPGQGLQFLFEYFSETQRNKGNFPGRFSGRQFSNSRSEMNVSTLELGDSALYLCASSLGPTGEDSPLHFGNGTRLTVT.

V is TRBV5-1 and J is TRBJ2-3, with D perhaps TRBD2 (5 bases). The CDR3 runs to 16 residues. From germline, CDR1 is SGHRS and CDR2 YFSETQ. Trimming shortened V by 0 bases and J by 1 base, and 12 bases separated the two germline ends. As DNA, the CDR3 is TGCGCCAGCAGCTTGGTGCGGTCCGGGGGCACAGATACGCAGTATTTT. Protein product: CASSLVRSGGTDTQYF.

The genes are TRBV10-3 and TRBJ1-5; possible D gene TRBD1, 6 bases. The CDR3 covers 14 residues. V lost 3 bases and J lost 2, with 8 bases in between. Germline loops: CDR1 ENHRY, CDR2 SYGVKD. The CDR3 here is CAISEQGGNQPQHF. CDR3 nucleotides: TGTGCCATCAGTGAACAGGGAGGCAATCAGCCCCAGCATTTT.

The chain couples TRBV5-6 to TRBJ2-3; 8 bases align to TRBD1. Germline loops: CDR1 SGHDT, CDR2 YYEEEE. The CDR3 is made up of 16 amino acids. V was pared by 4 bases and J by 3 bases, with 10 bases of the junction left unmatched. The CDR3 bases are TGTGCCAGCAGCCCCAGCACCAGGGGGCTGACAGATACGCAGTATTTT. Translated, it gives CASSPSTRGLTDTQYF. The full variable domain, completed using reference TRBV5-6 and TRBJ2-3, is DAGVTQSPTHLIKTRGQQVTLRCSPKSGHDTVSWYQQALGQGPQFIFQYYEEEERQRGNFPDRFSGHQFPNYSSELNVNALLLGDSALYLCASSPSTRGLTDTQYFGPGTRLTVL.

The chain recombines TRBV30 with TRBJ1-6; possible D gene TRBD1, 6 bases. This CDR3 has 13 amino acids. Trimming cost V 0 bases and J 14 bases, with 14 bases left between them. Germline V CDR1 and CDR2: GTSNPN, SVGIG (reference sequence). CDR3 bases: TGTGCCTGGAGTGTACCAGGGGTCTTAACCCTCCACTTT. As protein: CAWSVPGVLTLHF.

This chain uses TRBV4-3 with TRBJ2-7; tentative D call: TRBD1 (5 bases). V lost 2 bases and J lost 7, with 12 bases in between. Germline CDR1 reads LGHNA; CDR2 reads YSLEER. This CDR3 has 13 residues. The CDR3 DNA reads TGCGCCAGCAGCCAATTCTACAGGCAGGAGCAGTACTTC. It yields the protein CASSQFYRQEQYF.

The gene calls are TRBV2 and TRBJ1-1, with no clear D. Trimming cost V 2 bases and J 11 bases, with 9 bases left between them. The CDR3 length is 11 residues. Germline CDR1 SNHLY, CDR2 FYNNEI. In DNA form, the CDR3 reads TGTGCCAGCAGTGAAAGGAGGACGGCTTTCTTT. Translated: CASSERRTAFF.

This rearrangement joins TRBV11-2 to TRBJ1-3; TRBD1 is a possible D gene (5 bases). This CDR3 region has 14 residues. Trimming shortened V by 2 bases and J by 4 bases, and 9 bases separated the two germline ends. The germline CDR1 and CDR2 sequences are SGHAT and FQNNGV. The CDR3 sequence is CASSLQGPGNTIYF. The CDR3 bases are TGTGCCAGCAGCTTACAGGGTCCAGGAAACACCATATATTTT.

The chain carries TRBV28 and TRBJ2-2; D is undetermined. Germline V gene lookup returns CDR1 MDHEN and CDR2 SYDVKM. Trimming stripped 5 bases from V and 9 bases from J, with 10 bases between. This CDR3 region has 12 residues. The DNA for the CDR3 is TGTGCCAGCAGTGCTGAGGAAAGGGAGCTGTTTTTT. Its translation is CASSAEERELFF.